One T cell receptor beta chain is described in this entry. The data were obtained in a study of blood T cell repertoires in COVID-19. This CDR3 is 14 amino acids long. Germline-derived CDR1 and CDR2 are MNHEY and SVGAGI. Trimming left V 0 bases short and J 3 bases short, with 6 bases between. Clones were read by immunoSEQ multiplex PCR, and TCRdb kept only the in-frame ones, dropping some. The table lists 200,000 to 250,000 clones, roughly nine tenths of them singletons, with approximately 2.8% in the top ten. The clonotype was recovered from a woman aged 50 to 60 in a cohort exposed to, infected with or recovered from COVID-19 (not recorded which). This chain uses TRBV6-5 with TRBJ1-3; D is ambiguous. Sequencing used PBMCs or T cells enriched from blood (not recorded which). CDR3 in DNA: TGTGCCAGCAGTTACTCCCAGGATGGAAACACCATATATTTT. As protein: CASSYSQDGNTIYF.